This T cell receptor beta chain was sequenced in a study of Ad26.COV2.S vaccination and SARS-CoV-2 variants (dated by TCRdb to the early 2020s). Looking at the study overall: Vaccine-arm donors came from COV1001, a multicentre, randomized, double-blind, placebo-controlled phase I-IIa trial of Ad26.COV2.S in healthy adults. Ad26.COV2.S was given intramuscularly at 5x10^10 or 1x10^11 viral particles, as a single shot or as two shots 56 days apart. TCRbeta repertoire sequencing served as the tool for gauging how specific and how broad the SARS-CoV-2-reactive T cell receptors were following Ad26.COV2.S vaccination. The TCR-sequenced set comprised around 30 samples: around 20 Ad26.COV2.S vaccine recipients, 5 placebo recipients and 8 SARS-CoV-2 convalescent individuals. Participants in the trial were split at random into five groups of five each, receiving low-dose or high-dose Ad26.COV2.S once or twice, or else placebo on both occasions. Throughout the experiments and outcome assessment, investigators stayed blinded to trial group allocation.

CDR1 and CDR2, per the germline V gene, are KGHSH and LQKENI. Its CDR3 holds 17 amino acids, cysteine through phenylalanine. Here the CDR3 DNA is all that survives: 51 bases in frame from base 1. V ends up 6 bases short and J 0 bases short, with an unmatched junction base count of 4. The immunoSEQ Assay was used to sequence TCRbeta CDR3 regions. After extraction, genomic DNA underwent amplification by bias-controlled multiplex PCR, followed by high-throughput sequencing. Per the original workflow: Collapsing and filtering of sequences were performed to quantify the absolute abundance of each unique TCRbeta CDR3 region. T cell fraction was estimated by normalizing TCRbeta template counts to usable DNA, with usable DNA measured through amplification of reference genes found in all nucleated cells. Repertoire TCRs were annotated as SARS-CoV-2-specific when V gene, CDR3 amino acid sequence and J gene were exactly matched to a known reactive TCR set. The reference SARS-CoV-2 TCR set was obtained from MIRA and was filtered for enrichment in COVID-19-positive ImmuneCODE repertoires, whereby public or cross-reactive TCRs were removed. Drawing on the MIRA antigens, annotated TCRs were analysed further at the level of specific ORF or position within ORF. Depth was the summed frequency of annotated unique rearrangements, while breadth was defined as annotated unique rearrangements over total unique productive rearrangements. Two-sided Wilcoxon rank-sum tests were applied when comparing TCR breadth between groups. TCRdb stores this immuneACCESS table with in-frame sequences only. Part of the clones is absent; in the studies checked, under half of the shortfall reflects unresolved V genes, and no reason is known for the rest. V, J and clone size derive from that table, while D and trimming were established from the DNA sequence. The table for this sample lists 300,000 to 500,000 clones; approximately 91% of them were counted only once. The top ten constitute approximately 3.7% of the sample.

Per the publication, the treatment or condition label means: approximately 18 received Ad26.COV2.S at low or high dose, single or two shots; about 5 received placebo; per-sample allocation not given. For vaccine and placebo recipients, repertoires were sequenced using samples collected on day 63 after the first injection. Cohort 1b enrolled about two dozen adults aged 18-55 years at a single site in Boston, USA, between 29 July and 7 August 2020. Ad26.COV2.S consisted of a replication-incompetent adenovirus type 26 vector by which a prefusion-stabilized SARS-CoV-2 spike protein from the original Wuhan strain was expressed. General study outcomes and caveats: Substantial breadth of spike-specific CD8+ and CD4+ T cell responses was reported after vaccination. According to the authors, total T cell responses may have been underestimated by the TCR breadth and depth analyses. Higher spike-specific TCR breadth was observed in Ad26.COV2.S recipients than in placebo recipients (P = 0.0014). Comparing responses between vaccine doses or regimens was not something the study was powered to do. Vaccine and placebo recipients had comparable non-spike TCR breadth, which fits with the vaccine containing only spike.

In its sample, this clone was seen a few times. Its antigen is not yet known. No qualities accompany the bases; no much larger clone lies one base away. The sequence was obtained from a person between 18 and 65 years old who received the Ad26.COV2.S COVID-19 vaccine or a placebo. The sample consisted of peripheral blood, taken in a trial of Ad26.COV2.S vaccine versus placebo. The chain is made from TRBV18 and TRBJ2-6; TRBD1 fits 11 bases in the junction. CDR3 region: CASSPGTGGSGANVLTF. The sequenced DNA: TGTGCCAGCTCCCCCGGGACAGGGGGCTCTGGGGCCAACGTCCTGACTTTC.